Sequencing of this TCR beta chain was carried out in a study of metastatic and nonmetastatic thyroid tumors. Whole-study results and caveats: For both blood and tumor, malignant thyroid tumors reportedly showed significantly higher TCR beta diversity than benign nodules did.

This clone has more than one count but fewer than ten. Its antigen is undetermined. Authors' data handling: A classifier for distant metastasis in papillary thyroid cancer was constructed using CDR3 differences observed across clinicopathological groups. With MiXCR, TCRdb reprocessed the PCR reads. TCRdb, rather than the study authors, made the V and J calls. This table holds 3,700 or so clones, roughly a third found once. No treatment had been given to any patient before thyroid surgery. CDR3 size: 13 residues. The germline CDR1 and CDR2 sequences are WNHNN and SYGVQD (reference sequence). Trimming stripped 5 bases from V and 0 bases from J, with 6 bases between.

This TCR was recovered from a male donor with papillary thyroid cancer or a benign thyroid nodule (not recorded which). Some clones in this sample may be carry-over from other donors' samples. The source material was adjacent normal tissue. The rearrangement links TRBV10-1 to TRBJ2-3; D remains ambiguous. CDR3 protein: CASSRSSTDTQYF. CDR3 coding DNA: TGCGCCAGCAGTCGGTCTAGCACAGATACGCAGTATTTT.